The 18 T cell receptor beta chains in this list originate from one sample, sequenced in a study of cytomegalovirus exposure and HLA in healthy donors. A multiplex PCR was run with 60 Vbeta primers and 13 Jbeta primers. The repertoire was sequenced with immunoSEQ multiplex PCR; TCRdb's copy has only in-frame clones and lacks some. The table records some 160,000 clones, approximately 81% of them present only once. Source material: PBMCs. All receptors come from a boy aged 2 to 9 in good health and CMV-seronegative.

This chain connects TRBV7-8 to TRBJ2-7, with 9 bases lining up with TRBD1. Germline V gene lookup returns CDR1 SGHVS and CDR2 FQNEAQ. V lost 3 bases, J lost 3 bases, and 15 bases stayed unmatched. This CDR3 has 18 amino acids. The CDR3 region has the DNA TGTGCCAGCAGCTTTGGGACAGGGTCTAATTTAGGCCACTACGAGCAGTACTTC. This encodes CASSFGTGSNLGHYEQYF.

The chain recombines TRBV7-6 with TRBJ2-3; D is perhaps TRBD2 (6 bases). The CDR3 runs to 15 residues. The V end was cut by 8 bases, the J end by 0 bases, with 15 bases between. The V gene's germline CDR1 is SGHVS and CDR2 FNYEAQ. In DNA, the CDR3 is TGTGCCAGCGCCCCACGGGACTCTAGCACAGATACGCAGTATTTT. It codes for CASAPRDSSTDTQYF.

This clone has more than one count but fewer than ten. The chain links TRBV7-9 to TRBJ1-1; a possible D gene is TRBD1 (6 bases). The CDR3 covers 12 residues. Per the germline V gene, CDR1 is SEHNR and CDR2 is FQNEAQ (reference sequence). Trimming removed 3 bases from V and 6 bases from J, with 8 bases in between. The CDR3 DNA is TGTGCCAGCAGCTTCGGACAGCCTGAAGCTTTCTTT. Translated, it gives CASSFGQPEAFF.

The chain recombines TRBV2 with TRBJ2-2; a weak D match, TRBD2 (6 bases). Trimming took off 10 bases at V and 6 bases at J, with 15 bases between the two ends. Germline assignment: CDR1 SNHLY and CDR2 FYNNEI. This CDR3 region has 13 residues. CDR3 sequence (DNA): TGTGCCACTCGGGCTCGGGGGTCCGGGGAGCTGTTTTTT. This gives the protein CATRARGSGELFF.

V is TRBV5-4 and J is TRBJ1-6; 9 positions agree with TRBD1. V shed 0 bases, J shed 6 bases, and the junction held 4 bases outside the gene matches. This CDR3 has 16 amino acids. The germline CDR1 and CDR2 sequences are SGHNT and YYREEE (reference sequence). The CDR3 coding sequence is TGTGCCAGCAGCTTGGACAGGGGGCTGTTTAATTCACCCCTCCACTTT. This gives the protein CASSLDRGLFNSPLHF.

This clone has only one observation. The chain employs TRBV28 and TRBJ2-7; 8 bases are shared with TRBD2. V trimming: 6 bases; J trimming: 4 bases; junction bases outside the gene matches: 8. The length of the CDR3 is 14 residues. The germline V gene has CDR1 MDHEN and CDR2 SYDVKM. CDR3 in amino acids: CASRPGGAVYEQYF. CDR3 nucleotides: TGTGCCAGCAGGCCCGGGGGGGCGGTGTACGAGCAGTACTTC.

This chain uses TRBV20-1 with TRBJ2-5; no clear D gene. CDR3 length: 11 residues. Germline CDR1 reads DFQATT; CDR2 reads SNEGSKA (reference sequence). Trimming removed 3 bases from V and 3 bases from J, with 5 bases in between. CDR3 loop: CSARSEETQYF. The CDR3 bases are TGCAGTGCTAGGTCGGAAGAGACCCAGTACTTC.

This CDR3 is CASSPGGWLAGVLSSGEQYF. The CDR3 DNA follows: TGCGCCAGCAGCCCAGGGGGTTGGCTAGCGGGAGTCTTAAGCAGTGGCGAGCAGTACTTC. The gene calls are TRBV4-3 and TRBJ2-7; TRBD2 matches 10 bases. Per germline, CDR1 LGHNA and CDR2 YSLEER. The CDR3 totals 20 residues. Trimming took 4 bases from V and 6 from J; bases not matched to a gene: 24.

The J gene is TRBJ2-7, the V gene TRBV15; a possible D gene is TRBD2 (5 bases). Germline CDR1 and CDR2: LNHNV and YYDKDF (reference sequence). The CDR3 totals 13 residues. V was trimmed by 2 bases and J by 2 bases, leaving 7 bases between them. CDR3 sequence (DNA): TGTGCCACCAGCAGACGGGGAACCTACGAGCAGTACTTC. Amino acids: CATSRRGTYEQYF.

This chain links TRBV11-2 with TRBJ2-5; 8 bases map to TRBD2. The CDR3 is 16 amino acids. V trimming: 7 bases; J trimming: 5 bases; junction bases outside the gene matches: 15. The germline CDR1 and CDR2 sequences are SGHAT and FQNNGV. The CDR3 DNA reads as TGTGCCAGCACTCAACTACGGGGGGGTAATAGGGAGACCCAGTACTTC. Its protein product is CASTQLRGGNRETQYF. Based on the CDR3 plus reference TRBV11-2 and TRBJ2-5, the full variable domain is EAGVAQSPRYKIIEKRQSVAFWCNPISGHATLYWYQQILGQGPKLLIQFQNNGVVDDSQLPKDRFSAERLKGVDSTLKIQPAKLEDSAVYLCASTQLRGGNRETQYFGPGTRLLVL.

The chain employs TRBV12-2 and TRBJ2-7; the table's D gene call, TRBD2, was not cross checked with the DNA. TRBV12-2 constitutes a pseudogene. The CDR3 runs 13 residues. The CDR3 DNA is TGTGCACCGGGACTAGCGGGAGGGTACGAGCAGTACTTC. Residues: CAPGLAGGYEQYF.

J is TRBJ2-7 and V is TRBV2; 7 nucleotides agree with TRBD1. With V trimmed by 1 base and J by 6 bases, 3 bases remained unmatched. Germline lookup yields CDR1 SNHLY and CDR2 FYNNEI. The CDR3 covers 13 residues. The CDR3 spells CASSEGRQGEQYF. The CDR3 bases are TGTGCCAGCAGTGAAGGGCGACAGGGCGAGCAGTACTTC.

This sequence joins TRBV7-3 and TRBJ2-7, with 10 positions matching TRBD1. The CDR3 loop spans 16 amino acids. The germline V gene encodes CDR1 SGHTA and CDR2 FQGTGA. Trimming took 4 bases from V and 5 from J; bases not matched to a gene: 11. The CDR3 DNA reads as TGTGCCAGCAGCTCTTGGGTCGGGACAGGGGTCCACGAGCAGTACTTC. It specifies CASSSWVGTGVHEQYF.

The chain links TRBV9 to TRBJ2-7; 11 bases map to TRBD2. The J segment lost 4 bases and the V segment lost 0 bases, leaving 12 bases of the junction unmatched. CDR1 is SGDLS and CDR2 is YYNGEE in the germline V gene. The CDR3 spans 18 residues. The CDR3 region is CASSVGLAGGATKYEQYF. The CDR3 DNA is TGTGCCAGCAGCGTAGGTCTAGCGGGGGGCGCGACCAAATACGAGCAGTACTTC.

The chain has TRBV10-1 and TRBJ2-3; a weak D match, TRBD1 (5 bases). The CDR3 length is 13 residues. CDR1 and CDR2 from the germline V gene are WNHNN and SYGVQD (reference sequence). Trimming took off 3 bases at V and 3 bases at J, with 7 bases between the two ends. DNA for the CDR3: TGCGCCAGCAGTGACAGGGATACAGATACGCAGTATTTT. It yields the protein CASSDRDTDTQYF.

The chain links TRBV11-2 to TRBJ1-1, with D uncertain. V lost 1 base to trimming and J lost 5 bases, with 14 bases between them. This CDR3 comprises 15 residues. Per the germline V gene, CDR1 is SGHAT and CDR2 is FQNNGV. CDR3 nucleotide sequence: TGTGCCAGCAGCTTAGTACGGCCGCGCGGAACTGAAGCTTTCTTT. This sequence encodes CASSLVRPRGTEAFF.

As regards this clone: At one of its ends the junction is not consistent with the germline gene, which may arise from a read error. The sample holds other DNA sequences that translate to the same CDR3. The rearrangement uses TRBV6-1 and TRBJ1-4; no clear D. This CDR3 has 11 amino acids. The germline V gene has CDR1 MNHNS and CDR2 SASEGT. The CDR3 DNA sequence: TGTGCCAGCAGTGAGCGCCTTAGACTCGCTTTT. Protein: CASSERLRLAF.

The gene calls are TRBV4-1 and TRBJ2-7; 12 positions agree with TRBD1. The germline gives CDR1 MGHRA, CDR2 YSYEKL. The junction had 10 bases not matched to a gene; V was cut back by 3 bases and J by 7 bases. The CDR3 extends over 16 amino acids. CDR3 nucleotides: TGCGCCAGCAGCCACCAACCGGGACAGGGGGCAAGGGAGCAGTACTTC. Translating gives CASSHQPGQGAREQYF.